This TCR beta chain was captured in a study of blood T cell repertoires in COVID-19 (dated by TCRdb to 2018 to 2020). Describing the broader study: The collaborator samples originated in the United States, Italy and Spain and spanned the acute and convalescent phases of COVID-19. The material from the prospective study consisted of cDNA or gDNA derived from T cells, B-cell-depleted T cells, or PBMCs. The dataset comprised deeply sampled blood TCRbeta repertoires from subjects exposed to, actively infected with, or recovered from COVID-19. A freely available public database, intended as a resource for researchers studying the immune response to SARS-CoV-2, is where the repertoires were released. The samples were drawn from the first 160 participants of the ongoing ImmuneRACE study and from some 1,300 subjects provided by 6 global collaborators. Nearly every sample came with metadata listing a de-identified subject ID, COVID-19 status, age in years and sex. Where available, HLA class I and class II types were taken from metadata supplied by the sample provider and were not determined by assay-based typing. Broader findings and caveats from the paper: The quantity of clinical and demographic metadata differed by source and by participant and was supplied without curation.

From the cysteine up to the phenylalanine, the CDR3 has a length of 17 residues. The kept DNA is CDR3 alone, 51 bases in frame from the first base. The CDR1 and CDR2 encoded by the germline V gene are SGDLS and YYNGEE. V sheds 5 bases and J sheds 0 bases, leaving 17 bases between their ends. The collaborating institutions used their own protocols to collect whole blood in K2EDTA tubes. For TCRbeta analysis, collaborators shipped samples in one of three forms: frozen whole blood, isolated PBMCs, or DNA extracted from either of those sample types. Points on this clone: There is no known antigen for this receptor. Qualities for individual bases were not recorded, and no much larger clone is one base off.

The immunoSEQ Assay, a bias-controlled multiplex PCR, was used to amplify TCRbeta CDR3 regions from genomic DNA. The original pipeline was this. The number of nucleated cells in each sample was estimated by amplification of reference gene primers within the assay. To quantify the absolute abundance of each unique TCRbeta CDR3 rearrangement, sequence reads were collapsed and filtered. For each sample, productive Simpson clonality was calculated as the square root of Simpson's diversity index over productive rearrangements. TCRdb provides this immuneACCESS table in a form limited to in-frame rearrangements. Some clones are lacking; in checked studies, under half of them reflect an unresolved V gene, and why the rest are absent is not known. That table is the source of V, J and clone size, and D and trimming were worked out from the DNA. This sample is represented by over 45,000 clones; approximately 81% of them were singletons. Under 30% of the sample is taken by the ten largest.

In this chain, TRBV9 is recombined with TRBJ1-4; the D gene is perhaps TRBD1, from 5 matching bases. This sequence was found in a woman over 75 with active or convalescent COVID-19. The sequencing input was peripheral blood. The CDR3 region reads CASRNQKGIATNEKLFF. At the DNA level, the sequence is TGTGCCAGCAGAAATCAAAAGGGGATAGCAACTAATGAAAAACTGTTTTTT. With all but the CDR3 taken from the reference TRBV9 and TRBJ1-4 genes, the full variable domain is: DSGVTQTPKHLITATGQRVTLRCSPRSGDLSVYWYQQSLDQGLQFLIQYYNGEERAKGNILERFSAQQFPDLHSELNLSSLELGDSALYFCASRNQKGIATNEKLFFGSGTQLSVL.